This TCR beta chain was recorded in a study of blood T cell repertoires in COVID-19. As for the study in general: There were acute and convalescent COVID-19 samples, and they came from the United States, Italy and Spain. Sources were T cells, B-cell-depleted T cells, or PBMCs; the material itself was cDNA or gDNA.

Germline CDR1 and CDR2: SGHTA and FQGNSA. This CDR3 is built from 13 residues. Unmatched junction bases numbered 6, after V lost 5 bases and J lost 7 bases. Original methodology: Reference gene primer amplification in the assay estimated nucleated cell counts. Repertoires were generated with immunoSEQ multiplex PCR, while TCRdb's copy carries only in-frame clones and drops some. V, J and clone size derive from that table, while D and trimming were established from the DNA sequence. Of 90,000 to 130,000 clones in the sample, about 85% were seen once. The sequenced sample consisted of peripheral blood. This rearrangement joins TRBV7-2 to TRBJ2-3, with 7 bases identical to TRBD2. The source of this sequence is a woman aged 70-85 years with acute or convalescent COVID-19. The CDR3 nucleotides are TGTGCCAGCAGCCAGACGGGGGGATATACGCAGTATTTT. Residues: CASSQTGGYTQYF.